Each of the 17 T cell receptor beta chains below was sequenced from the same sample in a study of blood T cell repertoires in COVID-19. The assay was immunoSEQ multiplex PCR, and TCRdb's table has in-frame clones only and misses some. The data hold some 430,000 clones, with around 91% observed a single time. The sequencing input was PBMCs or T cells enriched from blood (not recorded which). These receptors came from a man aged 18 to 30 who had recovered from COVID-19.

V gene TRBV10-1 combines with J gene TRBJ2-1; 9 positions match TRBD2. Losses at the gene ends were 1 base for V and 6 bases for J; bases not matched to a gene: 4. CDR1 and CDR2 from the germline V gene are WNHNN and SYGVQD (reference sequence). The CDR3 runs 15 residues. The CDR3 spells CASSELREGSNEQFF. The CDR3 DNA follows: TGCGCCAGCAGTGAGTTGCGGGAGGGGTCCAATGAGCAGTTCTTC.

The count of this clone is one. The J gene is TRBJ2-5, the V gene TRBV30; D gene ambiguous. V lost 3 bases and J 1 base, leaving 6 bases between the germline ends. CDR1 and CDR2 (germline): GTSNPN, SVGIG (reference sequence). The CDR3 spans 12 residues. The DNA for the CDR3 is TGTGCCTGGAGCACCGGCCAAGAGACCCAGTACTTC. Translated, it gives CAWSTGQETQYF.

This chain joins TRBV27 and TRBJ1-2, with D uncertain. Trimming took 5 bases from V and 3 from J, leaving 16 bases between them. Germline CDR1 is MNHEY and CDR2 is SMNVEV (reference sequence). The length of the CDR3 is 15 residues. The CDR3 coding sequence is TGTGCCAGCAGTCCCCGGGTGAAGGTTCACTATGGCTACACCTTC. Protein sequence: CASSPRVKVHYGYTF.

This rearrangement joins TRBV24-1 to TRBJ2-3; D is possibly TRBD1 (5 bases). The ends were cut back, 2 bases at V and 6 bases at J, with 11 bases in the middle. The CDR3 covers 14 residues. Germline-derived CDR1 and CDR2 are KGHDR and SFDVKD. CDR3 amino acids: CATSDSWTFDTQYF. The CDR3 nucleotides read TGTGCCACCAGTGATTCGTGGACATTTGATACGCAGTATTTT.

V usage is TRBV15 and J usage is TRBJ1-1; TRBD1 is a possible D gene (6 bases). CDR3 length equals 14 residues. V was pared by 3 bases and J by 3 bases, with 11 bases between. Germline CDR1 LNHNV, CDR2 YYDKDF (reference sequence). The CDR3 sequence is CATSRGDKDTEAFF. The CDR3 DNA follows: TGTGCCACCAGCAGGGGGGACAAGGACACTGAAGCTTTCTTT. The complete variable domain, with remaining parts taken from reference TRBV15 and TRBJ1-1, reads DAMVIQNPRYQVTQFGKPVTLSCSQTLNHNVMYWYQQKSSQAPKLLFHYYDKDFNNEADTPDNFQSRRPNTSFCFLDIRSPGLGDTAMYLCATSRGDKDTEAFFGQGTRLTVV.

The chain recombines TRBV12-3 or TRBV12-4 with TRBJ1-5; D unresolved. The CDR3 loop spans 13 amino acids. Trimming removed 1 base at V and 7 bases at J, with 8 bases between. Here the CDR3 reads CASSLGERQPQHF. The CDR3 DNA follows: TGTGCCAGCAGTTTAGGAGAAAGACAGCCCCAGCATTTT.

The chain couples TRBV4-1 to TRBJ2-7; 7 nucleotides match TRBD2. The CDR3 consists of 12 residues. Looked up from germline, CDR1 is MGHRA and CDR2 is YSYEKL. The V segment lost 5 bases and the J segment 6 bases; nucleotides outside the gene matches: 4. CDR3 sequence reads: CASSSPSGEQYF. The CDR3 coding sequence is TGCGCCAGCAGCTCTCCTAGCGGCGAGCAGTACTTC.

The V gene is TRBV3-1 (or the pseudogene TRBV3-2), the J gene TRBJ2-3; no firm D call. Germline V CDR1 and CDR2: LGHDT, YNNKEL (reference sequence). V gave up 2 bases and J gave up 3 bases, with 9 bases separating them. CDR3 size: 14 residues. CDR3 in amino acids: CASSQRSGTDTQYF. Here the CDR3 DNA reads TGTGCCAGCAGCCAAAGGAGTGGTACAGATACGCAGTATTTT.

The CDR3 nucleotides read TGTGCCAGCGCCCCAGACAGGGCTGCGTATGGCTACACCTTC. Protein: CASAPDRAAYGYTF. The chain couples TRBV27 to TRBJ1-2; 7 bases line up with TRBD1. The ends lost 8 bases at V and 5 bases at J; junction bases unmatched: 11. CDR1 is MNHEY, CDR2 SMNVEV, per germline (reference sequence). The CDR3 length is 14 residues.

The CDR3 DNA is TGTGCCAGCTCAACGTCGGGAGGGAACACTGAAGCTTTCTTT. This translates into CASSTSGGNTEAFF. This rearrangement joins TRBV11-2 to TRBJ1-1; no reliable D call. Trimming removed 8 bases from V and 1 base from J, with 14 bases in between. The CDR3 covers 14 residues. Per the germline V gene, CDR1 is SGHAT and CDR2 is FQNNGV.

The rearrangement joins TRBV3-1 (or the pseudogene TRBV3-2) to TRBJ1-1; 12 bases align to TRBD1. The V segment lost 4 bases and the J segment 5 bases; nucleotides outside the gene matches: 5. CDR1 and CDR2 (germline): LGHDT, YNNKEL (reference sequence). This CDR3 is 15 amino acids long. The CDR3 spells CASSPGTGGRTEAFF. The CDR3 region has the DNA TGTGCCAGCAGCCCCGGGACAGGGGGCAGGACTGAAGCTTTCTTT.

The rearrangement uses TRBV6-6 and TRBJ1-1; D is perhaps TRBD1 (6 bases). The CDR3 length is 13 residues. The V end was cut by 3 bases, the J end by 3 bases, with 8 bases between. The germline gives CDR1 MNHNY, CDR2 SVGAGI (reference sequence). CDR3: CASSYGQYTEAFF. The CDR3 DNA sequence: TGTGCCAGCAGTTATGGACAGTACACTGAAGCTTTCTTT.

The rearrangement joins TRBV28 to TRBJ1-5, with D perhaps TRBD1 (5 bases). Germline V gene data show CDR1 as MDHEN and CDR2 as SYDVKM. This CDR3 is built from 16 residues. The ends were cut back, 2 bases at V and 5 bases at J, with 16 bases in the middle. As DNA, the CDR3 is TGTGCCAGCAGTTTAAGTACGGGGGGGGGATATCAGCCCCAGCATTTT. It specifies CASSLSTGGGYQPQHF.

J is TRBJ2-7 and V is TRBV6-5; the match to TRBD1 covers 9 bases. This CDR3 has 13 amino acids. Germline V gene sequence: CDR1 MNHEY, CDR2 SVGAGI. After removal of 7 bases from V and 6 bases from J, the junction contained 7 bases not matched to a gene. The DNA for the CDR3 is TGTGCCAGCAAAAGGGGACAGGGCACCGAGCAGTACTTC. This gives the protein CASKRGQGTEQYF.

The V gene is TRBV28, the J gene TRBJ2-7; 7 bases are shared with TRBD1. CDR3 length equals 17 residues. Germline CDR1 reads MDHEN; CDR2 reads SYDVKM. V gave up 6 bases and J gave up 1 base; unmatched junction bases: 15. The CDR3 protein is CASSSTFNRGGSYEQYF. CDR3 in DNA: TGTGCCAGCAGCTCAACTTTCAACAGGGGTGGTTCCTACGAGCAGTACTTC.

This rearrangement joins TRBV5-5 to TRBJ1-2; 8 bases agree with TRBD1. This CDR3 spans 13 amino acids. Unmatched junction bases numbered 4, after V lost 5 bases and J lost 4 bases. Germline V gene data show CDR1 as SGHKS and CDR2 as YYEKEE (reference sequence). The CDR3: CASSYDRGYGYTF. Written as DNA, the CDR3 is TGTGCCAGCAGTTATGACAGGGGCTATGGCTACACCTTC.

This clone was seen more than once but under ten times. This chain's CDR3 is CASSWDRGYEQYF. The CDR3 nucleotides are TGTGCCAGCAGCTGGGACAGGGGGTACGAGCAGTACTTC. The chain employs TRBV27 and TRBJ2-7, with 11 positions matching TRBD1. The CDR3 totals 13 residues. CDR1 is MNHEY, CDR2 SMNVEV, per germline (reference sequence). V was clipped by 6 bases and J by 4 bases; unmatched bases: 2.